These 25 T cell receptor beta chains came from one sample sequenced in a study of cytomegalovirus exposure and HLA in healthy donors. The study ran its PCR with 60 Vbeta and 13 Jbeta primers. Sequencing was performed with immunoSEQ multiplex PCR; in TCRdb, only in-frame clones are kept and a portion is missing. This table has 150,000 to 200,000 clones, more than 65% appearing once. The material sequenced was PBMCs. The receptors originated from a woman younger than 45 in good health and CMV-seropositive.

The J gene is TRBJ2-5, the V gene TRBV4-2; 14 bases are a match to TRBD2. After removal of 0 bases from V and 1 base from J, the junction contained 4 bases not matched to a gene. Germline CDR1 LGHNA, CDR2 YNFKEQ. CDR3 size: 18 residues. This CDR3 reads CASSQDGLAGGIQETQYF. DNA of the CDR3: TGTGCCAGCAGCCAAGACGGACTAGCGGGGGGAATCCAAGAGACCCAGTACTTC.

This chain connects TRBV5-1 to TRBJ2-5; 14 bases align to TRBD2. This CDR3 has 17 amino acids. V dropped 4 bases and J dropped 5; count of bases not matched to a gene: 10. CDR1 is SGHRS, CDR2 YFSETQ, per germline. CDR3 sequence reads: CASSKRLAGGPIETQYF. CDR3 bases: TGCGCCAGCAGCAAGCGACTAGCGGGGGGGCCGATTGAGACCCAGTACTTC.

This chain's CDR3 is CASSPRDSGYTF. The CDR3 DNA sequence: TGTGCCAGCAGCCCCAGGGACAGTGGCTACACCTTC. This rearrangement joins TRBV5-6 to TRBJ1-2, with TRBD1 identical over 7 bases. This CDR3 spans 12 amino acids. V was pared by 4 bases and J by 7 bases, with 4 bases of the junction left unmatched. Looked up from germline, CDR1 is SGHDT and CDR2 is YYEEEE.

In its sample, this clone was seen once. V usage is TRBV18 and J usage is TRBJ1-4; TRBD1 aligns across 7 bases. The CDR3 covers 14 residues. Germline-derived CDR1 and CDR2 are KGHSH and LQKENI. Trimming removed 1 base from V and 7 bases from J; junction bases left unmatched: 3. The CDR3 sequence is CASSPQGASEKLFF. The CDR3 DNA reads TGTGCCAGCTCACCACAGGGGGCATCTGAAAAACTGTTTTTT. Full variable domain (missing parts from reference TRBV18 and TRBJ1-4): NAGVMQNPRHLVRRRGQEARLRCSPMKGHSHVYWYRQLPEEGLKFMVYLQKENIIDESGMPKERFSAEFPKEGPSILRIQQVVRGDSAAYFCASSPQGASEKLFFGSGTQLSVL.

V is TRBV9 and J is TRBJ1-6; 7 bases match TRBD1. The germline V gene has CDR1 SGDLS and CDR2 YYNGEE. With 3 bases clipped from V and 9 bases from J, the junction kept 9 bases outside the gene matches. This CDR3 comprises 15 residues. The CDR3 region has the DNA TGTGCCAGCAGCGCCCACCCAGGGGGAATTTCACCCCTCCACTTT. Amino acids: CASSAHPGGISPLHF.

This chain uses TRBV9 with TRBJ2-1; TRBD2 matches at 10 bases. V shed 0 bases, J shed 6 bases, and the junction held 6 bases outside the gene matches. Germline V gives CDR1 SGDLS, CDR2 YYNGEE. The CDR3 length is 16 residues. The CDR3 DNA reads as TGTGCCAGCAGCGTAGGGCAGCGGGGGGGGCTCAATGAGCAGTTCTTC. The encoded protein is CASSVGQRGGLNEQFF.

The chain recombines TRBV5-4 with TRBJ2-1, with a possible D match to TRBD1 (6 bases). Per germline, CDR1 SGHNT and CDR2 YYREEE (reference sequence). This CDR3 region has 16 residues. V was trimmed by 1 base and J by 0 bases, leaving 11 bases between them. This CDR3 is CASSLMGHSSYNEQFF. In DNA, the CDR3 is TGTGCCAGCAGCTTGATGGGACATAGCTCCTACAATGAGCAGTTCTTC.

The chain has TRBV7-2 and TRBJ1-4; a possible D gene is TRBD1 (6 bases). Trimming took off 4 bases at V and 3 bases at J, with 15 bases between the two ends. The CDR3 contains 16 residues. Per germline, CDR1 SGHTA and CDR2 FQGNSA. The CDR3 sequence: CASSWGSGAANEKLFF. The CDR3 bases are TGTGCCAGCAGCTGGGGCTCAGGGGCGGCTAATGAAAAACTGTTTTTT.

The genes are TRBV7-9 and TRBJ2-1; maybe TRBD1 (5 bases). Between the trimmed V and J ends, which lost 1 base and 6 bases, there was a span of 10 bases. CDR1 SEHNR and CDR2 FQNEAQ come from the germline V gene (reference sequence). This CDR3 has 14 amino acids. CDR3 sequence reads: CASSLGVQGNEQFF. The DNA of the CDR3 is TGTGCCAGCAGCTTAGGAGTGCAGGGCAATGAGCAGTTCTTC.

This chain uses TRBV2 with TRBJ2-2; 8 bases are shared with TRBD1. CDR1 and CDR2 (germline): SNHLY, FYNNEI. CDR3 length: 14 residues. V lost 4 bases, J lost 5 bases, and 3 bases stayed unmatched. The CDR3 region is CASSVRTGTGELFF. As DNA, the CDR3 is TGTGCCAGCAGTGTCCGGACAGGGACCGGGGAGCTGTTTTTT.

The rearrangement links TRBV28 to TRBJ2-5, with unresolved D. The J call could be wrong; TRBJ2-7 is a better fit for the DNA end. Germline CDR1 is MDHEN and CDR2 is SYDVKM. The CDR3 runs to 13 residues. The DNA of the CDR3 is TGTGCCAGCAGTCTGACATTGGCCTACGAGCAGTACTTC. This translates into CASSLTLAYEQYF.

This clone was observed once. This chain links TRBV27 with TRBJ2-5, with a possible D match to TRBD2 (5 bases). The length of the CDR3 is 17 residues. The ends were cut back, 0 bases at V and 5 bases at J, with 19 bases in the middle. CDR1 MNHEY and CDR2 SMNVEV come from the germline V gene (reference sequence). The CDR3 DNA follows: TGTGCCAGCAGTTTATCGATTGGGCCAGTGAGGAGGGAGACCCAGTACTTC. Protein product: CASSLSIGPVRRETQYF.

A note on this clone: Additional DNA sequences in this sample encode the identical CDR3. The rearrangement links TRBV5-6 to TRBJ2-5, with D possibly being TRBD1 (6 bases). The V end lost 1 base, the J end lost 5 bases, and 9 bases lay between the germline ends. Germline V gene data show CDR1 as SGHDT and CDR2 as YYEEEE. The CDR3 is made up of 13 amino acids. CDR3 sequence (DNA): TGTGCCAGCAGCTTGACAGGGATGGAGACCCAGTACTTC. Translating it yields CASSLTGMETQYF.

The V call is TRBV4-2, the J call TRBJ2-7, with D possibly TRBD1 on 5 matching bases. The CDR3 has 13 residues. Germline V CDR1 and CDR2: LGHNA, YNFKEQ. Trimming took 3 bases from V and 0 from J, leaving 6 bases between them. The CDR3 DNA is TGTGCCAGCAGCCAGGACAACTCCTACGAGCAGTACTTC. It is translated as CASSQDNSYEQYF.

This chain connects TRBV2 to TRBJ2-4, with 16 bases matching TRBD2. The CDR3 is made up of 21 amino acids. V lost 2 bases and J lost 0; bases outside the gene matches: 10. CDR1 is SNHLY and CDR2 is FYNNEI in the germline V gene. The CDR3 nucleotides are TGTGCCAGCAGTGAATTGGGACTAGCGGGGGGGTTTACCCTAGCCAAAAACATTCAGTACTTC. This gives the protein CASSELGLAGGFTLAKNIQYF. Complete variable domain (other parts from reference TRBV2 and TRBJ2-4): EPEVTQTPSHQVTQMGQEVILRCVPISNHLYFYWYRQILGQKVEFLVSFYNNEISEKSEIFDDQFSVERPDGSNFTLKIRSTKLEDSAMYFCASSELGLAGGFTLAKNIQYFGAGTRLSVL.

The chain joins TRBV18 to TRBJ2-7, with D possibly being TRBD1 (6 bases). Germline lookup yields CDR1 KGHSH and CDR2 LQKENI. V lost 4 bases, J lost 2 bases, and 18 bases lay in between. CDR3 length equals 16 residues. The CDR3 sequence is CASSLTFARDTYEQYF. The CDR3 bases are TGTGCCAGCTCACTCACCTTCGCCAGGGACACCTACGAGCAGTACTTC.

In regard to this clone: Other DNA sequences in this sample translate to the same CDR3. The chain carries TRBV7-9 and TRBJ1-5; the D gene is possibly TRBD1 (5 bases). V lost 5 bases and J lost 9, with 17 bases in between. CDR3 length equals 14 residues. Germline values: CDR1 SEHNR, CDR2 FQNEAQ (reference sequence). CDR3 sequence (DNA): TGTGCCAGCAGCCCACGGGACTCGGCGCGGCCCCAGCATTTT. Amino acid sequence: CASSPRDSARPQHF.

The J gene is TRBJ1-1, the V gene TRBV6-4, with unresolved D. The CDR3 runs to 13 residues. Germline lookup yields CDR1 MRHNA and CDR2 SNTAGT. Trimming took 3 bases from V and 1 from J, leaving 6 bases between them. The CDR3 loop is CASSEQPNTEAFF. The DNA for the CDR3 is TGTGCCAGCAGTGAACAGCCGAACACTGAAGCTTTCTTT.

The J gene is TRBJ2-1, the V gene TRBV7-8; D may be TRBD1 (6 bases). V lost 1 base to trimming and J lost 6 bases, with 31 bases between them. CDR1 is SGHVS and CDR2 is FQNEAQ in the germline V gene. This CDR3 comprises 21 residues. CDR3 in DNA: TGTGCCAGCAGCTTAGGTAGTAGGTCTAGGGGGAGTAATTCCCTAACCAATGAGCAGTTCTTC. This sequence encodes CASSLGSRSRGSNSLTNEQFF.

CDR3 loop: CASTGDSPYEQYF. In DNA, the CDR3 is TGCGCCAGCACCGGCGACAGCCCCTACGAGCAGTACTTC. The chain has TRBV4-1 and TRBJ2-7; D is perhaps TRBD1 (5 bases). The CDR3 spans 13 residues. Germline CDR1 MGHRA, CDR2 YSYEKL. V lost 7 bases, J lost 2 bases, and 12 bases lay in between.

The chain combines TRBV11-3 with TRBJ2-2; 10 bases map to TRBD1. Germline CDR1 reads SGHNT; CDR2 reads YENEEA. The trim removed 5 bases at V and 5 bases at J, leaving 11 bases unmatched. The CDR3 extends over 17 amino acids. In DNA form, the CDR3 reads TGTGCCAGCAGCCCTAGCCGGGACAGGGGAGGAACCGGGGAGCTGTTTTTT. It is translated as CASSPSRDRGGTGELFF.

This chain links TRBV6-6 with TRBJ2-7, with 9 bases lining up with TRBD1. Germline V CDR1 and CDR2: MNHNY, SVGAGI (reference sequence). The CDR3 totals 13 residues. After removal of 4 bases from V and 7 bases from J, the junction contained 5 bases not matched to a gene. The chain's CDR3 is CASSSYRGREQYF. CDR3 in DNA: TGTGCCAGCAGTTCCTACAGGGGGCGTGAGCAGTACTTC.

V and J are TRBV5-4 and TRBJ2-7; tentatively, D is TRBD1 (6 bases). With 3 bases removed from V and 2 bases from J, the gap between germline ends came to 9 bases. Germline CDR1 SGHNT, CDR2 YYREEE (reference sequence). This CDR3 is 13 amino acids long. CDR3 amino acids: CASSSSGAYEQYF. CDR3 nucleotides: TGTGCCAGCAGCTCATCAGGGGCCTACGAGCAGTACTTC.

V usage is TRBV7-2 and J usage is TRBJ2-7; D gene uncertain. This CDR3 has 14 amino acids. V gave up 2 bases and J gave up 6 bases, with 14 bases separating them. The V gene's germline CDR1 is SGHTA and CDR2 FQGNSA. CDR3 coding DNA: TGTGCCAGCAGCTTACAACAGCCTCCTTCCGAGCAGTACTTC. Translation: CASSLQQPPSEQYF.

The chain employs TRBV10-3 and TRBJ1-5; weak D call: TRBD1 (6 bases). There are 12 residues in the CDR3. Trimming removed 7 bases at V and 4 bases at J, with 8 bases between. The germline gives CDR1 ENHRY, CDR2 SYGVKD. CDR3 in DNA: TGTGCCATCACCGACAGGAATCAGCCCCAGCATTTT. Protein: CAITDRNQPQHF.